A selection of T cell receptor beta chains follows, all from one sample in a study of blood T cell repertoires in COVID-19. The protocol was immunoSEQ multiplex PCR, while the TCRdb copy is restricted to in-frame clones and leaves out a portion. The data hold around 100,000 clones, with 75% to 90% observed a single time. Sequencing used peripheral blood. These receptor sequences come from a woman in her fifties or sixties with COVID-19, enrolled during active disease. Both conserved end residues are part of each CDR3. The D gene is left open where the match is weak. Size is stated for part of the rows, as once, few or many counts, or as a class when the clone is expanded.

-	TRBV7-8	TRBJ1-5	once	CASSLASWTDYSNQPQHF	TGTGCCAGCAGCTTAGCTAGCTGGACAGATTATAGCAATCAGCCCCAGCATTTT
-	TRBV28	TRBJ1-5	-	CASNSNGVSNQPQHF	TGTGCCAGCAACTCGAACGGGGTGAGCAATCAGCCCCAGCATTTT
TRBD2	TRBV6-5	TRBJ2-5	-	CASSRGLGGGETQYF	TGTGCCAGCAGCCGCGGACTAGGCGGGGGGGAGACCCAGTACTTC
-	TRBV12-5	TRBJ2-3	once	CASVLDSGSTDTQYF	TGTGCTAGTGTACTGGACAGTGGAAGCACAGATACGCAGTATTTT
-	TRBV5-1	TRBJ1-1	once	CASSLGEAGEAFF	TGCGCCAGCAGCTTGGGAGAGGCTGGTGAAGCTTTCTTT
TRBD1	TRBV7-2	TRBJ1-1	once	CASSFAGTGGTEAFF	TGTGCCAGCAGCTTCGCTGGGACAGGGGGCACTGAAGCTTTCTTT
TRBD1	TRBV29-1	TRBJ2-7	-	CSVEGQSYEQYF	TGCAGCGTTGAGGGACAGTCCTACGAGCAGTACTTC
TRBD1	TRBV3-1/TRBV3-2	TRBJ1-6	-	CASSPADRVGSPLHF	TGTGCCAGCAGCCCGGCTGACAGGGTAGGTTCACCCCTCCACTTT
TRBD2	TRBV3-1/TRBV3-2	TRBJ2-1	-	CASSQDGVAGGDEQFF	TGTGCCAGCAGCCAAGATGGGGTAGCGGGGGGTGATGAGCAGTTCTTC
TRBD1	TRBV11-1	TRBJ2-3	-	CASSSDREGGTDTQYF	TGTGCCAGCAGCTCCGACAGGGAAGGAGGCACAGATACGCAGTATTTT
TRBD1	TRBV2	TRBJ1-5	-	CASSKDRGAQPQHF	TGTGCCAGCAGTAAAGACAGGGGCGCTCAGCCCCAGCATTTT
TRBD1	TRBV7-9	TRBJ1-1	-	CASSATGQVEAFF	TGTGCCAGCAGCGCTACCGGACAGGTTGAAGCTTTCTTT
-	TRBV5-1	TRBJ2-2	-	CASSLGFTGSGELFF	TGCGCCAGCAGCTTGGGGTTCACAGGGTCCGGGGAGCTGTTTTTT
-	TRBV9	TRBJ1-2	-	CASSVGPPPFGYTF	TGTGCCAGCAGCGTGGGGCCACCTCCGTTTGGCTACACCTTC
TRBD1	TRBV18	TRBJ2-3	-	CASSPQRGLSDTQYF	TGTGCCAGCTCACCACAAAGGGGGCTATCGGATACGCAGTATTTT
TRBD1	TRBV19	TRBJ2-2	once	CASRGQGTNTGELFF	TGTGCCAGTCGGGGACAGGGGACGAACACCGGGGAGCTGTTTTTT
-	TRBV12-3/TRBV12-4	TRBJ1-1	few	CASRSVTEAFF	TGTGCCAGCAGATCAGTCACTGAAGCTTTCTTT
-	TRBV12-3/TRBV12-4	TRBJ1-5	-	CASSLSGDQPQHF	TGTGCCAGCAGCCTATCCGGGGATCAGCCCCAGCATTTT
-	TRBV30	TRBJ1-3	-	CAWNLPVTWGTPGNTIYF	TGTGCCTGGAATCTTCCGGTTACCTGGGGGACTCCTGGAAACACCATATATTTT
-	TRBV5-1	TRBJ1-3	-	CASSLGAGSGNTIYF	TGCGCCAGCAGCTTGGGGGCAGGGTCTGGAAACACCATATATTTT
-	TRBV3-1/TRBV3-2	TRBJ1-3	-	CASSQMGQISGNTIYF	TGTGCCAGCAGCCAAATGGGACAAATCTCTGGAAACACCATATATTTT
-	TRBV5-1	TRBJ1-4	once	CASSPRVSTNEKLFF	TGCGCCAGCAGCCCCCGGGTCTCAACTAATGAAAAACTGTTTTTT
TRBD1	TRBV7-9	TRBJ1-3	-	CASSLGRGPPGNTIYF	TGTGCCAGCAGCTTGGGCAGGGGGCCACCGGGAAACACCATATATTTT
-	TRBV13	TRBJ2-7	-	CASSLGQGLYEQYF	TGTGCCAGCAGCTTAGGCCAAGGACTTTACGAGCAGTACTTC
TRBD1	TRBV7-9	TRBJ1-1	-	CASSITGGVSTEAFF	TGTGCCAGCAGCATAACAGGGGGCGTATCGACTGAAGCTTTCTTT
-	TRBV6-5	TRBJ1-1	-	CASSIGGEGNTEAFF	TGTGCCAGCAGTATAGGGGGTGAAGGGAACACTGAAGCTTTCTTT
TRBD1	TRBV2	TRBJ1-5	-	CASIEDRGINQPQHF	TGTGCCAGCATCGAGGACAGGGGAATCAATCAGCCCCAGCATTTT
-	TRBV7-2	TRBJ1-3	-	CASSLAAGSGNTIYF	TGTGCCAGCAGCTTAGCGGCCGGGTCTGGAAACACCATATATTTT
TRBD1	TRBV27	TRBJ1-5	few	CASSFSGGAGNQPQHF	TGTGCCAGCAGTTTTTCAGGGGGCGCAGGCAATCAGCCCCAGCATTTT
-	TRBV7-2	TRBJ1-6	once	CASSLFGQASSYNSPLHF	TGTGCCAGCAGCTTATTCGGCCAGGCGAGCTCCTATAATTCACCCCTCCACTTT
TRBD2	TRBV7-3	TRBJ2-1	once	CASSPTSGGAGEQFF	TGTGCCAGCAGCCCAACTAGCGGGGGGGCCGGTGAGCAGTTCTTC
TRBD2	TRBV25-1	TRBJ2-5	-	CASSLAGGLGETQYF	TGTGCCAGCAGCCTAGCGGGGGGGTTAGGAGAGACCCAGTACTTC
-	TRBV4-3	TRBJ1-1	-	CASSLIAGDEAFF	TGCGCCAGCAGCCTCATCGCAGGGGACGAAGCTTTCTTT
TRBD1	TRBV9	TRBJ2-5	-	CASSKGQMKETQYF	TGTGCCAGCAGCAAGGGACAGATGAAAGAGACCCAGTACTTC
TRBD2	TRBV7-6	TRBJ2-7	-	CASSIAGGFSYEQYF	TGTGCCAGCAGCATAGCGGGGGGATTTTCCTACGAGCAGTACTTC